The 17 T cell receptor beta chains in this list originate from one sample, sequenced in a study of blood T cells in healthy people across ages. A second PCR, run for about 6 to 12 cycles, used a sample-barcoded 5' primer plus a J-beta primer mix. TCRdb processed the 5' RACE reads anew with MiXCR; each CDR3 protein has one entry. Altogether 550,000 to 600,000 distinct CDR3 sequences are present, roughly 43% being singletons, with the ten largest covering roughly 24%. The sample taken for sequencing was blood. The receptors come from a man at least 80 years old in good health.

V gene TRBV20-1 combines with J gene TRBJ2-4; TRBD1 matches 8 bases. Gene TRBJ2-5 matches the end of the DNA better, so the J call may be wrong. Per germline, CDR1 DFQATT and CDR2 SNEGSKA (reference sequence). This CDR3 comprises 15 residues. The CDR3 is CSAREPTGVGETQYF. The DNA for the CDR3 is TGCAGTGCTAGAGAACCGACAGGGGTGGGGGAGACCCAGTACTTC.

The chain uses TRBV10-3 and TRBJ2-1; TRBD2 agrees at 11 bases. This CDR3 is built from 17 residues. The ends lost 0 bases at V and 4 bases at J; junction bases unmatched: 5. Looked up from germline, CDR1 is ENHRY and CDR2 is SYGVKD. The CDR3 loop is CAISESLTSGEYNEQFF. CDR3 nucleotide sequence: TGTGCCATCAGTGAGTCCCTGACTAGCGGGGAATACAATGAGCAGTTCTTC.

This sequence joins TRBV12-3 or TRBV12-4 and TRBJ2-1; no reliable D call. This CDR3 is 11 amino acids long. V was clipped by 7 bases and J by 15 bases, with 16 bases between them. The CDR3 here is CASTPGRMAFF. The CDR3 DNA reads as TGTGCCAGCACCCCTGGTAGAATGGCGTTCTTC.

On this clonotype: Since a much larger clone is just one base distant, this may be a read error. The chain employs TRBV6-6 and TRBJ2-3; D unresolved. Germline V gene lookup returns CDR1 MNHNY and CDR2 SVGAGI (reference sequence). The CDR3 is made up of 13 amino acids. The CDR3 loop is CASNYPDTDTQYF. Written as DNA, the CDR3 is TGTGCCAGCAATTACCCCGACACAGATACGCAGTATTTT.

In this sample, this clonotype turned up a few times. The chain combines TRBV7-9 with TRBJ1-4; tentative D call: TRBD1 (5 bases). This CDR3 has 14 residues. Germline CDR1 is SEHNR and CDR2 is FQNEAQ (reference sequence). The V end lost 1 base, the J end lost 8 bases, and 11 bases lay between the germline ends. The CDR3 DNA is TGTGCCAGCAGCTTAGGACCAGGGAACGAAAAACTGTTTTTT. This translates into CASSLGPGNEKLFF. Together with reference TRBV7-9 and TRBJ1-4, the CDR3 gives the full variable domain: DTGVSQNPRHKITKRGQNVTFRCDPISEHNRLYWYRQTLGQGPEFLTYFQNEAQLEKSRLLSDRFSAERPKGSFSTLEIQRTEQGDSAMYLCASSLGPGNEKLFFGSGTQLSVL.

This clonotype was seen a handful of times. The rearrangement uses TRBV7-2 and TRBJ2-3, with 9 bases aligning to TRBD2. V lost 2 bases, J lost 1 base, and 4 bases stayed unmatched. Germline V lookup: CDR1 SGHTA, CDR2 FQGNSA. There are 16 residues in the CDR3. CDR3 region: CASSLLSSGGTDTQYF. The CDR3 bases are TGTGCCAGCAGCTTACTGTCTAGCGGGGGCACAGATACGCAGTATTTT.

The sample holds a few counts of this clonotype. The V call is TRBV7-9, the J call TRBJ2-3; 7 bases match TRBD1. The V and J ends lost 4 bases and 0 bases, in that order; junction bases with no gene match: 10. Per germline, CDR1 SEHNR and CDR2 FQNEAQ (reference sequence). The CDR3 contains 17 residues. The CDR3 sequence: CASSSTPGQTSTDTQYF. The CDR3 DNA reads as TGTGCCAGCAGCTCGACACCGGGACAGACTAGCACAGATACGCAGTATTTT.

DNA for the CDR3: TGTGCCAGCGCAACGGCAGGGATTGGGGGGGGGTACCAAGAGACCCAGTACTTC. Translated: CASATAGIGGGYQETQYF. The chain carries TRBV28 and TRBJ2-5; 7 positions match TRBD2. The V gene's germline CDR1 is MDHEN and CDR2 SYDVKM. Unmatched junction bases numbered 18, after V lost 8 bases and J lost 0 bases. The CDR3 consists of 18 residues.

The chain joins TRBV2 to TRBJ2-5; 8 bases fit TRBD2. The V and J ends lost 0 bases and 4 bases, in that order; junction bases with no gene match: 10. Germline lookup yields CDR1 SNHLY and CDR2 FYNNEI. The CDR3 covers 17 residues. As DNA, the CDR3 is TGTGCCAGCAGTGAAGCGATGGGGCGGGGGGATATAGAGACCCAGTACTTC. As protein: CASSEAMGRGDIETQYF. Filled out from reference TRBV2 and TRBJ2-5, the complete variable domain reads EPEVTQTPSHQVTQMGQEVILRCVPISNHLYFYWYRQILGQKVEFLVSFYNNEISEKSEIFDDQFSVERPDGSNFTLKIRSTKLEDSAMYFCASSEAMGRGDIETQYFGPGTRLLVL.

The rearrangement links TRBV29-1 to TRBJ2-6; 7 positions match TRBD2. The V gene end was trimmed by 7 bases and the J gene end by 3 bases; junction bases not matched to a gene: 15. The germline V gene has CDR1 SQVTM and CDR2 ANQGSEA. The CDR3 has 17 residues. The CDR3 spells CSAQAGGSLRGANVLTF. The CDR3 DNA reads as TGCAGCGCTCAAGCTGGCGGGAGTTTGCGTGGGGCCAACGTCCTGACTTTC.

This clonotype showed up just a few times. The chain is built from TRBV7-2 and TRBJ2-7; 7 bases are a match to TRBD2. Germline V gives CDR1 SGHTA, CDR2 FQGNSA. V shed 3 bases, J shed 3 bases, and the junction held 8 bases outside the gene matches. The CDR3 sequence is 15 residues long. CDR3 sequence (DNA): TGTGCCAGCAGCTTGGGATCTAGCGGACTCTACGAGCAGTACTTC. Translated, it gives CASSLGSSGLYEQYF.

This rearrangement joins TRBV6-1 to TRBJ1-6; 7 nucleotides agree with TRBD1. Germline V gene lookup returns CDR1 MNHNS and CDR2 SASEGT. The CDR3 runs to 15 residues. Trimming cost V 2 bases and J 8 bases; bases outside gene matches: 6. CDR3 DNA: TGTGCCAGCAGTGAACTTGGACAGGTGTATTCACCCCTCCACTTT. Translated: CASSELGQVYSPLHF.

This clonotype was detected a few times. This chain joins TRBV5-1 and TRBJ2-1; D remains unclear. The length of the CDR3 is 15 residues. The ends were cut back, 2 bases at V and 8 bases at J, with 17 bases in the middle. Germline V gives CDR1 SGHRS, CDR2 YFSETQ. CDR3 sequence (DNA): TGCGCCAGCAGCTTAAAGGCTACCAGCTCTGATGAGCAGTTCTTC. Residues: CASSLKATSSDEQFF.

The rearrangement joins TRBV7-9 to TRBJ2-7; D uncertain. The better agreement between TRBJ2-5 and the DNA end casts doubt on the J call. Germline V CDR1 and CDR2: SEHNR, FQNEAQ (reference sequence). This CDR3 spans 13 amino acids. The CDR3 bases are TGTGCCAGCAGCTTTACGGCTCGAGAGACCCAGTACTTC. It encodes CASSFTARETQYF.

With regard to this clonotype: A much more abundant neighbour one base away suggests this may be a read error. The chain has TRBV6-6 and TRBJ2-4, with no clear D. Matching the DNA end better, TRBJ2-5 makes the J call doubtful. The CDR3 is 14 residues long. The germline V gene has CDR1 MNHNY and CDR2 SVGAGI (reference sequence). CDR3: CASRKLNPQETQYF. The CDR3 bases are TGTGCCAGCAGGAAGCTGAATCCACAAGAGACCCAGTACTTC.

The rearrangement links TRBV24-1 to TRBJ2-5, with 10 bases aligning to TRBD1. The V and J ends lost 6 bases and 5 bases, in that order; junction bases with no gene match: 8. Germline V gene sequence: CDR1 KGHDR, CDR2 SFDVKD. The CDR3 consists of 15 residues. CDR3 nucleotides: TGTGCCACCAGTCGGTGGGACAGGGGAGGGGAGACCCAGTACTTC. It is translated as CATSRWDRGGETQYF.

For this clonotype: This may stem from a read error, because a much larger clone lies one nucleotide away. V usage is TRBV5-1 and J usage is TRBJ1-1; 9 nucleotides match TRBD1. The CDR3 consists of 12 residues. The germline gives CDR1 SGHRS, CDR2 YFSETQ. CDR3 sequence (DNA): TGTGCCAGCAGGGACAGGGACACTGAAGCTTTCTTT. This sequence encodes CASRDRDTEAFF.